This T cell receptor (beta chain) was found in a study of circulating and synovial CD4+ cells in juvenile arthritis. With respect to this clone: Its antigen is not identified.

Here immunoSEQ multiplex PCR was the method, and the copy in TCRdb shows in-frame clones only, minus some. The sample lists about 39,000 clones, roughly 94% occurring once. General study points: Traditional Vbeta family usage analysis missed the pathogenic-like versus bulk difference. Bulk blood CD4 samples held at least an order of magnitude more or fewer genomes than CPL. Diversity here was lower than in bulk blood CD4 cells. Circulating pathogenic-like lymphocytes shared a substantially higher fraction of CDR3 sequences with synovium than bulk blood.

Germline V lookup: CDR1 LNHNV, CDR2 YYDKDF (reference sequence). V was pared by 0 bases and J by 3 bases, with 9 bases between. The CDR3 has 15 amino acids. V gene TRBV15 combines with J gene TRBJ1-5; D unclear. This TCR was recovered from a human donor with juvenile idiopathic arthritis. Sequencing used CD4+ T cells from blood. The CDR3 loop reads CATSRDSGYNQPQHF. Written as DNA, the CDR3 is TGTGCCACCAGCAGAGATTCGGGTTACAATCAGCCCCAGCATTTT.